This TCR beta chain was sequenced during a study of T-cell memory formation after mild COVID-19. Study summary: Largely donor-specific TCR clusters were found.

UMIs and sample barcodes were carried by the TCR alpha and TCR beta cDNA libraries that 5'RACE produced using constant-segment primers. TCRdb reanalysed the 5' RACE reads using MiXCR and keeps one entry per CDR3 protein. The table shows under 700,000 distinct CDR3 sequences, with roughly 22% occurring only once. In germline, CDR1 is SGHAT, CDR2 FQDESV (reference sequence). The V and J ends lost 10 bases and 1 base respectively, with 4 bases between them. CDR3 length: 10 residues. Study-level results: Prior to infection, memory already included some responding clones, suggesting cross-reactive memory joined. While clones contracting from day 15 to 85 were balanced between CD4 and CD8, later expanders leaned CD4+.

Details on this clonotype: The antigen remains unidentified.

The sequenced sample consisted of PBMCs or a T cell subset sorted from them (not recorded which). The chain links TRBV11-1 to TRBJ1-1; D gene ambiguous. The sequence was collected from an adult woman who had mild COVID-19 (a few samples of this study predate the infection). Cell type and time point are not known. The CDR3 here is CATANTEAFF. CDR3 DNA sequence: TGTGCCACCGCGAACACTGAAGCTTTCTTT.